Shown below are 5 T cell receptor beta chains from a single sample sequenced in a study of cytotoxic CD8 clonotypes in ibrutinib-treated CLL. Profiled with immunoSEQ multiplex PCR; TCRdb holds only in-frame clones, not every one. The sample lists over 130,000 clones, more than 75% seen once, with 7.6% in the top ten. The source material was PBMCs, sampled after 36 months of ibrutinib treatment. These receptor sequences come from a human donor with chronic lymphocytic leukemia.

V gene TRBV4-2 combines with J gene TRBJ1-4, with 8 bases matching TRBD1. The V gene end was trimmed by 1 base and the J gene end by 10 bases; junction bases not matched to a gene: 11. Germline CDR1 reads LGHNA; CDR2 reads YNFKEQ. The CDR3 consists of 16 residues. The CDR3 DNA reads as TGTGCCAGCAGCCAAGCATCAACAGGGGGGAATCGAAAACTGTTTTTT. As protein: CASSQASTGGNRKLFF.

This chain uses TRBV30 with TRBJ1-4; tentatively, D is TRBD1 (5 bases). Trimming stripped 0 bases from V and 3 bases from J, with 11 bases between. This CDR3 is 15 amino acids long. Looked up from germline, CDR1 is GTSNPN and CDR2 is SVGIG (reference sequence). CDR3 nucleotides: TGTGCCTGGAGTGTGGGGGGGTTGGCTAATGAAAAACTGTTTTTT. This codes for CAWSVGGLANEKLFF.

CDR3 region: CASSPQASGGTDTQYF. The CDR3 bases are TGTGCCAGTAGTCCCCAAGCCAGCGGAGGCACAGATACGCAGTATTTT. The rearrangement joins TRBV19 to TRBJ2-3; D is perhaps TRBD2 (5 bases). Trimming removed 5 bases from V and 1 base from J, with 16 bases in between. The length of the CDR3 is 16 residues. Per the germline V gene, CDR1 is LNHDA and CDR2 is SQIVND (reference sequence).

The chain combines TRBV11-2 with TRBJ2-7; TRBD1 aligns across 8 bases. V gave up 1 base and J gave up 6 bases; unmatched junction bases: 5. In germline, CDR1 is SGHAT, CDR2 FQNNGV. This CDR3 region has 14 residues. The CDR3 DNA sequence: TGTGCCAGCAGCTTAGCTCGACAGGGGCCCGAGCAGTACTTC. Its protein is CASSLARQGPEQYF.

This chain connects TRBV11-3 to TRBJ2-5, with D unresolved. The ends were cut back, 1 base at V and 3 bases at J, with 9 bases in the middle. This CDR3 is 14 amino acids long. From germline, CDR1 is SGHNT and CDR2 YENEEA. As DNA, the CDR3 is TGTGCCAGCAGCTTAGCGGGCGGAAAAGAGACCCAGTACTTC. Protein sequence: CASSLAGGKETQYF.